These 5 T cell receptor beta chains originate from one sample sequenced in a study of blood T cells in healthy people across ages. Together with a sample-barcoded 5' primer, a J-beta primer mix was included in a second PCR lasting about 7 to 12 cycles. TCRdb called the 5' RACE reads again in MiXCR, with one record for every CDR3 protein. The sample has 2 million or so distinct CDR3 sequences; roughly 49% are singletons. Material for sequencing was blood. The receptor set was obtained from a woman in her thirties or forties in good health.

This clonotype was seen just once. Compared with germline, one end of the junction differs, possibly owing to a read error. The chain links TRBV6-2 or TRBV6-3 to TRBJ2-5; no reliable D call. The DNA end is more similar to TRBJ2-7, so the J call may be wrong. In germline, CDR1 is MNHEY, CDR2 SVGEGT. The CDR3 is 14 amino acids. DNA of the CDR3: TGTGCCAGTAGTTACGCGTCCGGAAATTACGAGCAGTACTTC. Its protein is CASSYASGNYEQYF.

The gene calls are TRBV9 and TRBJ1-1, with 8 bases that match TRBD1. The CDR3 runs 13 residues. V shed 5 bases, J shed 5 bases, and the junction held 5 bases outside the gene matches. CDR1 and CDR2 (germline): SGDLS, YYNGEE. CDR3 nucleotides: TGTGCCAGCAGTCCACAGGGGGAGACTGAAGCTTTCTTT. The encoded protein is CASSPQGETEAFF.

The chain couples TRBV5-1 to TRBJ2-1; 8 nucleotides align to TRBD2. The length of the CDR3 is 15 residues. Losses at the gene ends were 4 bases for V and 6 bases for J; bases not matched to a gene: 9. Per the germline V gene, CDR1 is SGHRS and CDR2 is YFSETQ. The CDR3 region is CASSLPGTSPNEQFF. In nucleotides, the CDR3 is TGCGCCAGCAGCCTGCCCGGGACTAGTCCCAATGAGCAGTTCTTC.

The CDR3 region has the DNA TGTGCCAGCAGCAAAGAGAGGACAGTAAATTCACCCCTCCACTTT. Its translation: CASSKERTVNSPLHF. The V and J genes are TRBV21-1 and TRBJ1-6; TRBD1, the D gene given by the table, was not confirmed from the DNA. TRBV21-1 is a pseudogene. CDR3 length equals 15 residues.

This clonotype was detected a few times. The chain employs TRBV7-2 and TRBJ2-3; TRBD2 matches at 7 bases. The CDR3 contains 13 residues. V gave up 3 bases and J gave up 6 bases; unmatched junction bases: 3. CDR1 is SGHTA, CDR2 FQGNSA, per germline. The CDR3 DNA is TGTGCCAGCAGCTTTTTGACTAGCGATACGCAGTATTTT. Translation: CASSFLTSDTQYF.